This T cell receptor beta chain came from a study of CD8+ T cells in alopecia areata. Treatment given: oral pan-JAK inhibitor, 5-10 mg twice daily. cDNA serving as the sequencing template came from extracted, reverse transcribed RNA. Produced via immunoSEQ multiplex PCR; TCRdb's table is partial and in-frame only. This sample has about 76,000 clones, with approximately 66% found just once. Trimming stripped 7 bases from V and 2 bases from J, with 15 bases between. CDR3 length: 14 residues. Germline values: CDR1 SQVTM, CDR2 ANQGSEA. The input for sequencing was CD8+ T cells sorted from blood, taken at week 24, from a patient treated with tofacitinib. J is TRBJ1-3 and V is TRBV29-1; D is possibly TRBD1 (6 bases). This TCR came from a human donor with alopecia areata. The CDR3 coding sequence is TGCAGCGGGTCCGGGGGCGCTGCTGGAAACACCATATATTTT. As protein: CSGSGGAAGNTIYF. The whole variable domain, filled in from reference TRBV29-1 and TRBJ1-3, reads SAVISQKPSRDICQRGTSLTIQCQVDSQVTMMFWYRQQPGQSLTLIATANQGSEATYESGFVIDKFPISRPNLTFSTLTVSNMSPEDSSIYLCSGSGGAAGNTIYFGEGSWLTVV.